This entry lists 25 T cell receptor beta chains sequenced from one sample in a study of blood T cell repertoires in COVID-19. Here immunoSEQ multiplex PCR was the method, and the copy in TCRdb shows in-frame clones only, minus some. The data contain tens of thousands of clones, about 85% of them seen just once; the ten biggest clones take up about 6.8%. Sequenced material: peripheral blood. These receptors were obtained from a man in his sixties with acute or convalescent COVID-19.

V usage is TRBV2 and J usage is TRBJ1-3; no definite D call. Trimming removed 3 bases from V and 4 bases from J, with 13 bases in between. Germline values: CDR1 SNHLY, CDR2 FYNNEI. This CDR3 region has 15 residues. The CDR3 is CASSDQPGSGNTIYF. The CDR3 DNA reads as TGTGCCAGCAGTGATCAACCAGGCTCCGGAAACACCATATATTTT. The complete variable domain, with remaining parts taken from reference TRBV2 and TRBJ1-3, reads EPEVTQTPSHQVTQMGQEVILRCVPISNHLYFYWYRQILGQKVEFLVSFYNNEISEKSEIFDDQFSVERPDGSNFTLKIRSTKLEDSAMYFCASSDQPGSGNTIYFGEGSWLTVV.

The chain employs TRBV3-1 (or the pseudogene TRBV3-2) and TRBJ2-7; D perhaps matches TRBD1 (5 bases). CDR3 length: 12 amino acids. Trimming stripped 2 bases from V and 6 bases from J, with 8 bases between. Looked up from germline, CDR1 is LGHDT and CDR2 is YNNKEL (reference sequence). The CDR3 DNA reads TGTGCCAGCAGCCAACTAGGGGCCGAGCAGTACTTC. Protein product: CASSQLGAEQYF.

Sample share makes this clone medium-sized. The V gene is TRBV3-1 (or the pseudogene TRBV3-2), the J gene TRBJ1-1; TRBD1 aligns across 8 bases. J was trimmed by 2 bases and V by 2 bases; bases with no gene match: 7. This CDR3 is built from 16 residues. Germline V CDR1 and CDR2: LGHDT, YNNKEL (reference sequence). The CDR3 sequence: CASSQTQQGANTEAFF. CDR3 DNA sequence: TGTGCCAGCAGCCAAACCCAGCAGGGGGCCAACACTGAAGCTTTCTTT.

Only a few counts were recorded for this clone. This chain connects TRBV4-1 to TRBJ1-3; weak D call: TRBD1 (5 bases). V was pared by 2 bases and J by 0 bases, with 17 bases between. Germline V gene sequence: CDR1 MGHRA, CDR2 YSYEKL. This CDR3 is built from 18 residues. For the CDR3, the DNA is TGCGCCAGCAGCCAAAACCTCGCCCTCACAGGCTCTGGAAACACCATATATTTT. Translation gives CASSQNLALTGSGNTIYF.

The J gene is TRBJ2-2, the V gene TRBV4-2; TRBD2 matches at 7 bases. Per germline, CDR1 LGHNA and CDR2 YNFKEQ. After removal of 5 bases from V and 8 bases from J, the junction contained 14 bases not matched to a gene. This CDR3 comprises 16 residues. CDR3 protein: CASSRAAGAFGGELFF. The CDR3 DNA follows: TGTGCCAGCAGCAGGGCGGCGGGAGCGTTTGGGGGGGAGCTGTTTTTT.

This clone has only a few counts. The chain recombines TRBV18 with TRBJ1-4; no clear D gene. The germline CDR1 and CDR2 sequences are KGHSH and LQKENI. Trimming removed 3 bases at V and 8 bases at J, with 19 bases between. The CDR3 length is 16 residues. CDR3 DNA sequence: TGTGCCAGCTCACCCGCAGGTGCCCGGACGGGAGAAAAACTGTTTTTT. This codes for CASSPAGARTGEKLFF.

This clone came up a few times. V gene TRBV19 combines with J gene TRBJ1-4, with unresolved D. The CDR3 runs 12 residues. V was pared by 5 bases and J by 11 bases, with 12 bases between. In germline, CDR1 is LNHDA, CDR2 SQIVND (reference sequence). As DNA, the CDR3 is TGTGCCAGTAGTGGAGGGTATCGGAAACTGTTTTTT. This sequence encodes CASSGGYRKLFF. Combining the CDR3 with reference TRBV19 and TRBJ1-4 gives the whole variable domain DGGITQSPKYLFRKEGQNVTLSCEQNLNHDAMYWYRQDPGQGLRLIYYSQIVNDFQKGDIAEGYSVSREKKESFPLTVTSAQKNPTAFYLCASSGGYRKLFFGSGTQLSVL.

This rearrangement joins TRBV21-1 to TRBJ2-7; TRBD2 is the table's D call and was not checked against the DNA. TRBV21-1 is listed as a pseudogene. The CDR3 runs to 18 residues. The CDR3 DNA reads TGTGCCAGCAGCAACCGGACTAGCGGGATCGTTGAGTCCTACGAGCAGTACTTC. The encoded protein is CASSNRTSGIVESYEQYF.

The rearrangement joins TRBV2 to TRBJ2-7, with TRBD2 matching 10 bases. This CDR3 is 13 amino acids long. Per the germline V gene, CDR1 is SNHLY and CDR2 is FYNNEI. V lost 7 bases, J lost 6 bases, and 6 bases stayed unmatched. CDR3 nucleotide sequence: TGTGCCAGCAACCTAGCGGGAGTCCCCGAGCAGTACTTC. It translates to CASNLAGVPEQYF.

The chain carries TRBV3-1 (or the pseudogene TRBV3-2) and TRBJ2-5; 8 nucleotides agree with TRBD1. This CDR3 spans 13 amino acids. In germline, CDR1 is LGHDT, CDR2 YNNKEL (reference sequence). Trimming cost V 2 bases and J 8 bases; bases outside gene matches: 4. As DNA, the CDR3 is TGTGCCAGCAGCCAATGGCAGGGGGCTACCCAGTACTTC. Protein sequence: CASSQWQGATQYF.

The CDR3, as DNA: TGTGCCAGCAGCCTACCACAGGGAACCAATTCACCCCTCCACTTT. As protein: CASSLPQGTNSPLHF. The gene calls are TRBV7-9 and TRBJ1-6; D might be TRBD1 (6 bases). The V end was cut by 5 bases, the J end by 7 bases, with 15 bases between. Germline V gene data show CDR1 as SEHNR and CDR2 as FQNEAQ (reference sequence). CDR3 length: 15 residues.

This clone occurred a few times. The J gene is TRBJ1-6, the V gene TRBV11-3, with 7 bases fitting TRBD1. J gave up 0 bases and V 5 bases, and 13 bases lay outside the gene matches. This CDR3 comprises 19 residues. Germline V gene lookup returns CDR1 SGHNT and CDR2 YENEEA. The chain's CDR3 is CASSPVPRDRDSYNSPLHF. CDR3 DNA sequence: TGTGCCAGCAGCCCCGTCCCCCGGGACAGAGACTCCTATAATTCACCCCTCCACTTT.

V usage is TRBV13 and J usage is TRBJ1-4, with D possibly matching TRBD1 (5 bases). The ends were cut back, 1 base at V and 8 bases at J, with 14 bases in the middle. CDR3 length: 15 amino acids. Germline CDR1 PRHDT, CDR2 FYEKMQ (reference sequence). DNA of the CDR3: TGTGCCAGCAGCTTAGAGGGTCAGGGTAGCGAAAAACTGTTTTTT. Translation gives CASSLEGQGSEKLFF.

V gene TRBV6-2 or TRBV6-3 combines with J gene TRBJ2-4; 14 bases are a match to TRBD2. In germline, CDR1 is MNHEY, CDR2 SVGEGT. J gave up 7 bases and V 4 bases, and 9 bases lay outside the gene matches. The CDR3 is made up of 17 amino acids. This chain's CDR3 is CASSLRLAGGPDNIQYF. DNA of the CDR3: TGTGCCAGCAGTTTAAGACTAGCGGGAGGGCCCGACAACATTCAGTACTTC.

This chain uses TRBV6-5 with TRBJ1-2; 8 nucleotides agree with TRBD1. Germline CDR1 reads MNHEY; CDR2 reads SVGAGI. V gave up 5 bases and J gave up 3 bases; unmatched junction bases: 8. The CDR3 is made up of 15 amino acids. In nucleotides, the CDR3 is TGTGCCAGCAGTCCCCGACAGGGGTCTTACTATGGCTACACCTTC. Translation gives CASSPRQGSYYGYTF.

The chain recombines TRBV28 with TRBJ2-7; D is perhaps TRBD1 (6 bases). This CDR3 has 15 amino acids. Germline V lookup: CDR1 MDHEN, CDR2 SYDVKM. Between the trimmed V and J ends, which lost 2 bases and 6 bases, there was a span of 17 bases. In DNA form, the CDR3 reads TGTGCCAGCAGTTTAGACGGGACACCTACCCTCGAGCAGTACTTC. Amino acids: CASSLDGTPTLEQYF.

V is TRBV4-2 and J is TRBJ2-1, with a tentative D call TRBD2 (6 bases). V was trimmed by 0 bases and J by 6 bases, leaving 12 bases between them. This CDR3 has 15 residues. Germline CDR1 reads LGHNA; CDR2 reads YNFKEQ. The CDR3 nucleotides are TGTGCCAGCAGCCAAGAGGGCCGGGACTTCAATGAGCAGTTCTTC. Its protein product is CASSQEGRDFNEQFF.

The chain is built from TRBV28 and TRBJ1-4; no clear D gene. Germline V gives CDR1 MDHEN, CDR2 SYDVKM. With 6 bases removed from V and 3 bases from J, the gap between germline ends came to 5 bases. This CDR3 comprises 12 residues. CDR3 protein: CASRSSNEKLFF. Here the CDR3 DNA reads TGTGCCAGCAGGTCCTCTAATGAAAAACTGTTTTTT.

The rearrangement uses TRBV27 and TRBJ2-7; D is possibly TRBD1 (6 bases). CDR3 length: 12 residues. The germline V gene has CDR1 MNHEY and CDR2 SMNVEV (reference sequence). The CDR3 nucleotides read TGTGCGACGAGGGGGTTGGTCAACGAGCAGTACTTC. It is translated as CATRGLVNEQYF.

The V call is TRBV10-3, the J call TRBJ1-4; 7 nucleotides line up with TRBD1. Per the germline V gene, CDR1 is ENHRY and CDR2 is SYGVKD. The CDR3 is made up of 14 amino acids. V shed 4 bases, J shed 10 bases, and the junction held 9 bases outside the gene matches. The CDR3 nucleotides are TGTGCCATCAGTGTCGACAGGGAGGATGGAAAACTGTTTTTT. Translated, it gives CAISVDREDGKLFF.

CDR3 region: CASSLKVEAVLSYEQYF. CDR3 DNA sequence: TGTGCCAGCAGCTTAAAGGTTGAGGCGGTCCTCTCCTACGAGCAGTACTTC. The chain links TRBV7-3 to TRBJ2-7, with no clear D. Germline V gives CDR1 SGHTA, CDR2 FQGTGA. With 1 base removed from V and 0 bases from J, the gap between germline ends came to 16 bases. This CDR3 contains 17 residues.

V is TRBV11-2 and J is TRBJ2-1; D is perhaps TRBD2 (6 bases). Germline V CDR1 and CDR2: SGHAT, FQNNGV. Deletions cut 1 base from V and 9 bases from J, with 16 bases between. The CDR3 is made up of 15 amino acids. The DNA for the CDR3 is TGTGCCAGCAGCTTAGTCCGAGGGGAGGCAGGTGAGCAGTTCTTC. It codes for CASSLVRGEAGEQFF.

The chain combines TRBV9 with TRBJ2-1; 9 positions agree with TRBD2. Trimming at V came to 0 bases and at J to 7 bases, leaving 8 bases not matched to a gene. Looked up from germline, CDR1 is SGDLS and CDR2 is YYNGEE. The CDR3 sequence is 16 residues long. CDR3 nucleotides: TGTGCCAGCAGCGTAGCTGGGCTAGCGGGATTGAATGAGCAGTTCTTC. As protein: CASSVAGLAGLNEQFF.

This clone has at least ten counts. The chain has TRBV7-9 and TRBJ2-3, with TRBD2 identical over 10 bases. Trimming at V came to 4 bases and at J to 1 base, leaving 8 bases not matched to a gene. Germline V gives CDR1 SEHNR, CDR2 FQNEAQ (reference sequence). CDR3 length: 17 amino acids. The CDR3, as DNA: TGTGCCAGCAGCTGGACAGACGGGACTAGCGGCACAGATACGCAGTATTTT. Translated: CASSWTDGTSGTDTQYF.

The rearrangement uses TRBV5-1 and TRBJ1-5; D might be TRBD1 (5 bases). Germline CDR1 is SGHRS and CDR2 is YFSETQ. V gave up 4 bases and J gave up 3 bases, with 17 bases separating them. The CDR3 totals 16 residues. The CDR3 sequence: CASSPGETASNQPQHF. The DNA for the CDR3 is TGCGCCAGCAGCCCAGGAGAGACAGCCTCCAATCAGCCCCAGCATTTT.